Each of the 30 T cell receptor beta chains below was sequenced from the same sample in a study of cytomegalovirus exposure and HLA in healthy donors. PCR was performed using 60 Vbeta and 13 Jbeta primers. Clones were sequenced by immunoSEQ multiplex PCR, and TCRdb holds only the in-frame ones, with some missing. The data show 63,000 or so clones, roughly three quarters seen once. Sequenced input: PBMCs. The origin of the receptors is a woman younger than 45 in good health and CMV-seronegative.

The rearrangement links TRBV6-6 to TRBJ1-1; a possible D gene is TRBD1 (5 bases). Germline-derived CDR1 and CDR2 are MNHNY and SVGAGI (reference sequence). V was clipped by 5 bases and J by 0 bases, with 13 bases between them. The CDR3 length is 15 residues. CDR3 coding DNA: TGTGCCAGCAGTCCCTCGGGGGGGATGAACACTGAAGCTTTCTTT. The encoded protein is CASSPSGGMNTEAFF.

The chain uses TRBV25-1 and TRBJ2-5; perhaps TRBD2 as D (5 bases). The germline gives CDR1 MGHDK, CDR2 SYGVNS. V shed 6 bases and J shed 5 bases, with 16 bases lying between them. This CDR3 spans 14 amino acids. CDR3 amino acids: CASRSGESGETQYF. The CDR3, as DNA: TGTGCCAGCAGGAGTGGGGAGTCCGGGGAGACCCAGTACTTC.

This clone was seen only a few times. The rearrangement links TRBV9 to TRBJ2-7, with D possibly being TRBD1 (6 bases). Trimming pared 4 bases from V and 2 bases from J, leaving 16 bases between. The CDR3 totals 15 residues. Germline V lookup: CDR1 SGDLS, CDR2 YYNGEE. The CDR3: CASSLSRDKTYEQYF. CDR3 nucleotides: TGTGCCAGCAGCCTCTCCCGGGACAAGACCTACGAGCAGTACTTC.

This clone was seen a few times. The J gene is TRBJ2-5, the V gene TRBV28; maybe TRBD2 (5 bases). Trimming took off 3 bases at V and 5 bases at J, with 10 bases between the two ends. Looked up from germline, CDR1 is MDHEN and CDR2 is SYDVKM. The CDR3 has 13 amino acids. The CDR3 protein is CASSLATGETQYF. The CDR3 DNA reads TGTGCCAGCAGTTTGGCAACGGGGGAGACCCAGTACTTC.

The chain joins TRBV5-4 to TRBJ2-6; D gene unclear. Trimming removed 1 base from V and 2 bases from J, with 10 bases in between. CDR1 and CDR2 from the germline V gene are SGHNT and YYREEE (reference sequence). The CDR3 contains 16 residues. The CDR3 sequence is CASSLPGPPGANVLTF. The CDR3 coding sequence is TGTGCCAGCAGCTTGCCGGGTCCCCCTGGGGCCAACGTCCTGACTTTC.

The chain employs TRBV19 and TRBJ2-2, with D tentatively TRBD1 (6 bases). Germline assignment: CDR1 LNHDA and CDR2 SQIVND (reference sequence). The CDR3 extends over 15 amino acids. V shed 5 bases and J shed 5 bases, with 15 bases lying between them. CDR3 protein: CASSLLGAGTGELFF. CDR3 in DNA: TGTGCCAGTAGTCTTTTGGGGGCAGGAACCGGGGAGCTGTTTTTT.

The rearrangement uses TRBV11-2 and TRBJ1-1; 8 bases agree with TRBD1. CDR3 length: 16 amino acids. V lost 1 base, J lost 1 base, and 5 bases stayed unmatched. Germline V CDR1 and CDR2: SGHAT, FQNNGV. The CDR3 bases are TGTGCCAGCAGCTTAGTACTCGGACAGGGGAACACTGAAGCTTTCTTT. As protein: CASSLVLGQGNTEAFF.

This clone was seen more than once but under ten times. This chain uses TRBV9 with TRBJ1-1; 7 bases are shared with TRBD1. The germline V gene has CDR1 SGDLS and CDR2 YYNGEE. The CDR3 spans 15 residues. The V gene end was trimmed by 3 bases and the J gene end by 1 base; junction bases not matched to a gene: 6. The CDR3 DNA reads as TGTGCCAGCAGCGCCGGGGACAGCACGAACACTGAAGCTTTCTTT. It encodes CASSAGDSTNTEAFF.

The chain carries TRBV11-2 and TRBJ2-1; 8 nucleotides line up with TRBD1. This CDR3 is built from 13 residues. V lost 3 bases to trimming and J lost 8 bases; unmatched junction nucleotides: 3. Germline V gives CDR1 SGHAT, CDR2 FQNNGV. CDR3 DNA sequence: TGTGCCAGCAGCTTGACAGGGGTGGATGAGCAGTTCTTC. It translates to CASSLTGVDEQFF.

The rearrangement uses TRBV11-3 and TRBJ1-2, with D unclear. The length of the CDR3 is 13 residues. The germline gives CDR1 SGHNT, CDR2 YENEEA. Trimming shortened V by 5 bases and J by 3 bases, and 10 bases separated the two germline ends. DNA of the CDR3: TGTGCCAGCAGCCCGGACGGGGACTATGGCTACACCTTC. Translated: CASSPDGDYGYTF.

This chain links TRBV4-1 with TRBJ1-3; D might be TRBD1 (6 bases). Germline V gene sequence: CDR1 MGHRA, CDR2 YSYEKL. The CDR3 runs 15 residues. Deletions cut 0 bases from V and 2 bases from J, with 8 bases between. Here the CDR3 reads CASSQDTGTGNTIYF. The CDR3 nucleotides are TGCGCCAGCAGCCAAGACACAGGGACTGGAAACACCATATATTTT.

J is TRBJ1-1 and V is TRBV6-1, with 8 bases fitting TRBD1. With V trimmed by 6 bases and J by 5 bases, 5 bases remained unmatched. CDR1 and CDR2 (germline): MNHNS, SASEGT. This CDR3 has 13 residues. CDR3 DNA sequence: TGTGCCAGCAGACCCACAGGGGGGACTGAAGCTTTCTTT. Translation: CASRPTGGTEAFF.

This clone was seen once. The chain has TRBV4-3 and TRBJ2-5, with D unresolved. Germline CDR1 is LGHNA and CDR2 is YSLEER. The CDR3 sequence is 15 residues long. V lost 0 bases, J lost 5 bases, and 13 bases lay in between. CDR3 sequence (DNA): TGCGCCAGCAGCCAAGATTTTTCGGGTTTGGAGACCCAGTACTTC. This gives the protein CASSQDFSGLETQYF.

This chain links TRBV6-5 with TRBJ1-2; D possibly corresponds to TRBD1 (6 bases). Germline values: CDR1 MNHEY, CDR2 SVGAGI. The V and J ends lost 2 bases and 4 bases respectively, with 11 bases between them. This CDR3 has 14 residues. The CDR3 sequence: CASSYDSRGYGYTF. CDR3 coding DNA: TGTGCCAGCAGTTACGATTCCAGGGGCTATGGCTACACCTTC.

This chain joins TRBV11-2 and TRBJ1-4; 8 positions match TRBD1. Trimming cost V 5 bases and J 6 bases; bases outside gene matches: 8. The CDR3 runs 15 residues. Germline V CDR1 and CDR2: SGHAT, FQNNGV. The CDR3 DNA reads as TGTGCCAGCAGCCTGTACAGGGGGGGGGATGAAAAACTGTTTTTT. As protein: CASSLYRGGDEKLFF.

The rearrangement links TRBV19 to TRBJ1-4; 9 bases line up with TRBD1. The CDR3 has 15 residues. Germline assignment: CDR1 LNHDA and CDR2 SQIVND (reference sequence). V was pared by 4 bases and J by 6 bases, with 6 bases of the junction left unmatched. The DNA for the CDR3 is TGTGCCAGTAGTAGGCTGGACAGGGGTGATGAAAAACTGTTTTTT. Translating gives CASSRLDRGDEKLFF.

The genes are TRBV5-4 and TRBJ2-6, with unresolved D. The V gene's germline CDR1 is SGHNT and CDR2 YYREEE (reference sequence). This CDR3 is built from 16 residues. The V end was cut by 0 bases, the J end by 8 bases, with 15 bases between. The CDR3 here is CASSLGQGGSTNVLTF. The CDR3 bases are TGTGCCAGCAGCTTGGGGCAAGGCGGCTCTACCAACGTCCTGACTTTC.

The chain has TRBV18 and TRBJ1-1, with a weak D call TRBD1 (5 bases). Trimming removed 4 bases at V and 4 bases at J, with 13 bases between. Germline V lookup: CDR1 KGHSH, CDR2 LQKENI. This CDR3 contains 14 residues. For the CDR3, the DNA is TGTGCCAGCTCACGTGACAGTTCTTTCACTGAAGCTTTCTTT. This gives the protein CASSRDSSFTEAFF.

This chain uses TRBV30 with TRBJ1-2; D is possibly TRBD1 (6 bases). Trimming took off 3 bases at V and 4 bases at J, with 12 bases between the two ends. CDR1 and CDR2 from the germline V gene are GTSNPN and SVGIG (reference sequence). This CDR3 spans 13 amino acids. CDR3 bases: TGTGCCTGGAGCCCGGGACAATCCTATGGCTACACCTTC. It encodes CAWSPGQSYGYTF.

V is TRBV7-9 and J is TRBJ2-1, with 7 bases lining up with TRBD1. The CDR3 is 16 amino acids. The germline CDR1 and CDR2 sequences are SEHNR and FQNEAQ (reference sequence). J gave up 4 bases and V 4 bases, and 10 bases lay outside the gene matches. CDR3 residues: CASSSETGLTYNEQFF. CDR3 DNA: TGTGCCAGCAGCTCCGAGACAGGGCTGACATACAATGAGCAGTTCTTC.

V gene TRBV6-1 combines with J gene TRBJ1-5; maybe TRBD1 (5 bases). Germline V CDR1 and CDR2: MNHNS, SASEGT. The V end lost 2 bases, the J end lost 2 bases, and 10 bases lay between the germline ends. This CDR3 region has 15 residues. This chain's CDR3 is CASSETVRGNQPQHF. The CDR3 coding sequence is TGTGCCAGCAGTGAAACGGTCAGGGGCAATCAGCCCCAGCATTTT.

This clone showed up just a few times. The rearrangement uses TRBV6-1 and TRBJ2-1; 10 bases are a match to TRBD2. Germline V lookup: CDR1 MNHNS, CDR2 SASEGT. Trimming took 4 bases from V and 0 from J; bases not matched to a gene: 0. CDR3 length equals 15 residues. CDR3 nucleotide sequence: TGTGCCAGCAGTGGGACTAGCGGCTCCTACAATGAGCAGTTCTTC. Its translation is CASSGTSGSYNEQFF.

This clone was detected once. The same CDR3 is also encoded by other DNA sequences in this sample. This chain links TRBV18 with TRBJ1-2, with D possibly TRBD1 on 5 matching bases. CDR3 length: 14 amino acids. Between the trimmed V and J ends, which lost 3 bases and 3 bases, there was a span of 11 bases. Germline V lookup: CDR1 KGHSH, CDR2 LQKENI. This CDR3 is CASSPGRDYYGYTF. CDR3 sequence (DNA): TGTGCCAGCTCACCTGGGAGGGACTACTATGGCTACACCTTC.

This clone was seen just once. The chain is built from TRBV29-1 and TRBJ2-7; 8 bases align to TRBD1. Looked up from germline, CDR1 is SQVTM and CDR2 is ANQGSEA. This CDR3 has 12 amino acids. V dropped 3 bases and J dropped 6; count of bases not matched to a gene: 4. For the CDR3, the DNA is TGCAGCGTTGAGACAGGGGCGGTCGAGCAGTACTTC. Translation gives CSVETGAVEQYF.

This chain joins TRBV19 and TRBJ2-3, with a possible D match to TRBD2 (7 bases). Germline V gene lookup returns CDR1 LNHDA and CDR2 SQIVND (reference sequence). V shed 4 bases and J shed 4 bases, with 15 bases lying between them. The CDR3 is 15 residues long. In DNA form, the CDR3 reads TGTGCCAGTAGTAACTGGGGCGGGGGCGCAGATACGCAGTATTTT. Amino acid sequence: CASSNWGGGADTQYF.

A few counts support this clone. The V gene is TRBV6-1, the J gene TRBJ2-6; TRBD1 aligns across 7 bases. This CDR3 is built from 17 residues. The germline gives CDR1 MNHNS, CDR2 SASEGT. Trimming at V came to 2 bases and at J to 0 bases, leaving 4 bases not matched to a gene. The DNA of the CDR3 is TGTGCCAGCAGTGAACCGGCAGGGGGCTCTGGGGCCAACGTCCTGACTTTC. It yields the protein CASSEPAGGSGANVLTF.

J is TRBJ2-6 and V is TRBV11-2; D gene unclear. Germline assignment: CDR1 SGHAT and CDR2 FQNNGV. V was cut by 5 bases and J by 0 bases, with 11 bases left in between. The CDR3 is 16 amino acids. Written as DNA, the CDR3 is TGTGCCAGCAGCACAGTTATCAGCTCTGGGGCCAACGTCCTGACTTTC. As protein: CASSTVISSGANVLTF.

The chain couples TRBV4-3 to TRBJ2-2; tentatively, D is TRBD2 (5 bases). The germline V gene has CDR1 LGHNA and CDR2 YSLEER. V was shortened by 0 bases and J by 3 bases, with 11 bases between the two germline ends. The CDR3 extends over 16 amino acids. CDR3 protein: CASSQESSGYTGELFF. In nucleotides, the CDR3 is TGCGCCAGCAGCCAAGAAAGCAGCGGTTACACCGGGGAGCTGTTTTTT.

The chain combines TRBV11-2 with TRBJ2-1; D remains unclear. CDR1 is SGHAT, CDR2 FQNNGV, per germline. The CDR3 is 13 residues long. Trimming took 1 base from V and 8 from J, leaving 9 bases between them. This CDR3 is CASSLAFLDEQFF. Written as DNA, the CDR3 is TGTGCCAGCAGCTTAGCCTTTTTAGATGAGCAGTTCTTC.

V is TRBV6-6 and J is TRBJ2-7, with 8 positions matching TRBD1. Germline CDR1 is MNHNY and CDR2 is SVGAGI (reference sequence). With 8 bases clipped from V and 2 bases from J, the junction kept 8 bases outside the gene matches. This CDR3 is 14 amino acids long. This CDR3 reads CASSSGGLTYEQYV. CDR3 nucleotides: TGTGCCAGCTCGTCAGGGGGCCTAACCTACGAGCAGTACGTC.